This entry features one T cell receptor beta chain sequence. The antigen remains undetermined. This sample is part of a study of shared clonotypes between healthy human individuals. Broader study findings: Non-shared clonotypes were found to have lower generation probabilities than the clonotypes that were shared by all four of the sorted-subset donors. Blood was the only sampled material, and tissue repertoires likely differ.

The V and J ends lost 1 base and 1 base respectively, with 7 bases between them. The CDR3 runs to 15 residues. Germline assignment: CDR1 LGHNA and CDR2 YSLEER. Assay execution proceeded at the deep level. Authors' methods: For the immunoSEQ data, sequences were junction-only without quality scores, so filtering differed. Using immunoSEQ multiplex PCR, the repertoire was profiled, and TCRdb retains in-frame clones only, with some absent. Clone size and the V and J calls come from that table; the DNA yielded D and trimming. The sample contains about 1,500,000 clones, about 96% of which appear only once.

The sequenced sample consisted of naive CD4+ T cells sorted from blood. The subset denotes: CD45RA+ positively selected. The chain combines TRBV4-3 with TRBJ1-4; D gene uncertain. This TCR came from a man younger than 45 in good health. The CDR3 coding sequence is TGCGCCAGCAGCCAAGCCCGGGAAACTAATGAAAAACTGTTTTTT. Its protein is CASSQARETNEKLFF.